This is a list of T cell receptor beta chains from one sample in a study of shared clonotypes between healthy human individuals. The data were produced by immunoSEQ multiplex PCR, yet TCRdb's version contains in-frame clones alone and is incomplete. The sample shows approximately 500,000 clones, about 79% of them seen only once. Sequenced: PBMCs. Receptors originate from a woman between 35 and 50 years old in good health. Some clones in this sample may be carry-over from other donors' samples. Each CDR3 is given with its conserved first and last residue. A D gene is named only where the DNA matches it firmly. Expanded clones are given a class, and other clones once, few, many or no size at all.

16	TRBV4-1	.	TRBD1	TRBJ2-2	CASSRVGQLNTGELFF	TGCGCCAGCAGCCGAGTGGGACAGTTGAACACCGGGGAGCTGTTTTTT
14	TRBV5-6	.	.	TRBJ1-5	CASNFGGLDQPQHF	TGTGCCAGCAACTTCGGGGGGTTGGATCAGCCCCAGCATTTT
15	TRBV28	.	TRBD1	TRBJ1-5	CASSLLTGNNQPQHF	TGTGCCAGCAGTTTACTGACAGGGAACAATCAGCCCCAGCATTTT
13	TRBV25-1	.	TRBD1	TRBJ2-7	CASSSGQPYEQYF	TGTGCCAGCAGTTCGGGACAGCCCTACGAGCAGTACTTC
13	TRBV28	.	TRBD1	TRBJ2-5	CASSRTGQETQYF	TGTGCCAGCAGTAGGACAGGACAAGAGACCCAGTACTTC
15	TRBV5-1	many	.	TRBJ2-3	CASFRGAASTDTQYF	TGCGCCAGCTTCCGTGGAGCGGCAAGCACAGATACGCAGTATTTT
17	TRBV11-2	.	TRBD2	TRBJ2-1	CASSLEAGTRSLPEQFF	TGTGCCAGCAGCTTAGAAGCCGGGACTAGGTCTCTCCCTGAGCAGTTCTTC
14	TRBV21-1	.	.	TRBJ1-5	CASSKRQGNQPQHF	TGTGCCAGCAGCAAAAGGCAGGGTAATCAGCCCCAGCATTTT
16	TRBV7-2	.	TRBD2	TRBJ2-1	CASSLQAGDRYNEQFF	TGTGCCAGCAGCTTACAGGCGGGAGACCGATACAATGAGCAGTTCTTC
14	TRBV5-1	.	.	TRBJ1-1	CASSLGDTDTEAFF	TGCGCCAGCAGCTTGGGGGATACGGACACTGAAGCTTTCTTT
14	TRBV18	.	.	TRBJ2-3	CASSPRQNADTQYF	TGTGCCAGCTCGCCCAGACAGAACGCAGATACGCAGTATTTT
16	TRBV5-4	.	.	TRBJ1-1	CASSQTVESSNTEAFF	TGTGCCAGCAGCCAAACAGTTGAGAGCTCCAACACTGAAGCTTTCTTT
13	TRBV27	.	TRBD2	TRBJ2-5	CASSFAGGETQYF	TGTGCCAGCAGTTTCGCGGGAGGGGAGACCCAGTACTTC
17	TRBV21-1	.	.	TRBJ2-7	CASSTIDRHHGLYEQYF	TGTGCCAGCAGCACCATTGACAGACATCACGGGCTCTACGAGCAGTACTTC
15	TRBV4-2	few	TRBD1	TRBJ1-2	CASSQGTGGNYGYTF	TGTGCCAGCAGCCAAGGAACAGGGGGTAACTATGGCTACACCTTC
15	TRBV5-1	.	.	TRBJ2-1	CASSSDYTGYNEQFF	TGCGCCAGCAGCTCAGACTATACAGGGTACAATGAGCAGTTCTTC
11	TRBV11-2	few	.	TRBJ2-7	CASSLHYEQYF	TGTGCCAGCAGCTTACACTACGAGCAGTACTTC
13	TRBV5-1	.	.	TRBJ2-7	CASSSRGSYEQYF	TGCGCCAGCAGCTCCAGGGGTTCCTACGAGCAGTACTTC
15	TRBV27	.	.	TRBJ1-2	CASSLWSEGNYGYTF	TGTGCCAGCAGTTTATGGTCAGAGGGGAACTATGGCTACACCTTC
15	TRBV4-3	.	TRBD1	TRBJ1-2	CASSQVGQGVIGYTF	TGCGCCAGCAGCCAAGTGGGGCAGGGGGTGATCGGCTACACCTTC
15	TRBV6-5	.	.	TRBJ2-5	CASSVSTDSSYEQYF	TGCGCCAGCAGCGTCTCCACGGACTCATCCTATGAGCAGTACTTC
15	TRBV7-2	.	.	TRBJ1-4	CASSLSWGRDEKLFF	TGTGCCAGCAGCTTAAGTTGGGGCCGGGATGAAAAACTGTTTTTT
16	TRBV7-9	.	TRBD1	TRBJ2-7	CASPPVWTGATYEQYF	TGTGCCAGCCCCCCCGTTTGGACAGGGGCAACCTACGAGCAGTACTTC
15	TRBV4-2	.	TRBD1	TRBJ1-2	CASSQPGQGALGYTF	TGTGCCAGCAGCCAGCCGGGACAGGGGGCACTTGGCTACACCTTC
13	TRBV30	.	.	TRBJ2-2	CACATDPAGELFF	TGTGCCTGCGCGACTGACCCGGCCGGGGAGCTGTTTTTT
14	TRBV11-2	few	TRBD1	TRBJ1-1	CASSFRQGYTEAFF	TGTGCCAGCAGCTTCCGACAGGGGTACACTGAAGCTTTCTTT
10	TRBV20-1	.	.	TRBJ1-1	CSAFQDEAFF	TGCAGTGCTTTTCAAGATGAAGCTTTCTTT
15	TRBV4-2	once	TRBD2	TRBJ2-7	CASSFGTSGSYEQYF	TGTGCCAGCAGCTTTGGGACTAGCGGGAGCTACGAGCAGTACTTC
12	TRBV29-1	.	.	TRBJ1-1	CSGVSPNTEAFF	TGCAGCGGGGTCTCTCCTAACACTGAAGCTTTCTTT
15	TRBV9	once	TRBD2	TRBJ2-1	CASSVGTSGRAEQFF	TGTGCCAGCAGCGTAGGGACTAGCGGGAGGGCCGAGCAGTTCTTC
15	TRBV19	.	.	TRBJ2-2	CASSMGVLNTGELFF	TGTGCCAGTAGTATGGGGGTCCTGAACACCGGGGAGCTGTTTTTT
15	TRBV5-1	.	.	TRBJ2-1	CASSLSGLSYNEQFF	TGCGCCAGCAGCTTGTCGGGTTTGTCCTACAATGAGCAGTTCTTC
15	TRBV7-2	few	.	TRBJ2-6	CASSLWGSGANVLTF	TGTGCCAGCAGCTTGTGGGGCTCTGGGGCCAACGTCCTGACTTTC
15	TRBV7-2	.	.	TRBJ2-7	CASSQDRYSSYEQYF	TGTGCCAGCAGCCAGGACAGATATAGCTCCTACGAGCAGTACTTC
13	TRBV6-5	.	.	TRBJ1-4	CASSRATNEKLFF	TGTGCCAGCAGCCGAGCAACTAATGAAAAACTGTTTTTT
12	TRBV28	.	.	TRBJ1-5	CASSFGPQPQHF	TGTGCCAGCAGTTTCGGCCCCCAGCCCCAGCATTTT
10	TRBV20-1	.	.	TRBJ2-5	CSAQQETQYF	TGCAGTGCCCAACAAGAGACCCAGTACTTC
14	TRBV11-2	.	.	TRBJ1-1	CASSLGRAAKTAFF	TGTGCCAGCAGCTTAGGGCGGGCAGCTAAGACGGCTTTCTTT
13	TRBV2	once	.	TRBJ1-2	CASIGAANYGYTF	TGTGCCAGCATCGGGGCGGCTAACTATGGCTACACCTTC
14	TRBV10-2	few	.	TRBJ2-7	CASSERGSGYEQYF	TGCGCCAGCAGTGAACGAGGATCGGGCTACGAGCAGTACTTC
14	TRBV7-9	.	TRBD1	TRBJ1-1	CASSFGTANTEAFF	TGTGCCAGCAGCTTTGGGACAGCCAACACTGAAGCTTTCTTT
13	TRBV11-2	.	.	TRBJ1-4	CASSGTDNEKLFF	TGTGCCAGCAGCGGGACCGACAATGAAAAACTGTTTTTT
14	TRBV7-2	.	.	TRBJ2-1	CASSLWGPYNEQFF	TGTGCCAGCAGCTTATGGGGCCCGTACAATGAGCAGTTCTTC
15	TRBV4-2	.	.	TRBJ2-7	CASSQEWRGPYEQYF	TGTGCCAGCAGCCAAGAGTGGAGGGGGCCCTACGAGCAGTACTTC
17	TRBV5-4	.	TRBD2	TRBJ2-5	CASSSGTSGRAGMTQYF	TGTGCCAGCAGCTCGGGGACTAGCGGGAGGGCCGGGATGACCCAGTACTTC
13	TRBV2	.	TRBD2	TRBJ2-3	CASRGLAPDTQYF	TGTGCCAGCAGGGGACTAGCTCCAGATACGCAGTATTTT
16	TRBV5-1	.	.	TRBJ2-7	CASSPEPLPTNYEQYF	TGCGCCAGCAGCCCCGAACCCCTGCCAACCAACTACGAGCAGTACTTC
17	TRBV4-2	few	.	TRBJ2-6	CASSQDWEGTGANVLTF	TGTGCCAGCAGCCAAGATTGGGAAGGAACTGGGGCCAACGTCCTGACTTTC
13	TRBV4-1	.	.	TRBJ1-5	CASSHSRGQPQHF	TGCGCCAGCAGCCACAGCAGGGGCCAGCCCCAGCATTTT
14	TRBV11-2	.	.	TRBJ1-6	CASSPREGGSPLHF	TGTGCCAGCAGCCCGCGGGAGGGAGGTTCACCCCTCCACTTT
16	TRBV13	.	.	TRBJ2-3	CASSLSLSAPTDTQYF	TGTGCCAGCAGCTTATCCCTCAGCGCGCCCACAGATACGCAGTATTTT
17	TRBV7-3	.	.	TRBJ2-6	CASSSQGFGSGANVLTF	TGTGCCAGCAGCTCTCAGGGGTTTGGTTCTGGGGCCAACGTCCTGACTTTC
15	TRBV29-1	.	TRBD1	TRBJ2-3	CSVRVAGQGTDTQYF	TGCAGCGTTCGGGTGGCCGGACAGGGCACAGATACGCAGTATTTT